The 19 T cell receptor beta chains presented below share a single source sample, sequenced in a study. Via MiXCR, TCRdb re-called the 5' RACE reads, giving one row per CDR3 protein. The table lists approximately 5,700 distinct CDR3 sequences, 30% to 40% of them singletons. The sample taken for sequencing was naive CD4+ T cells sorted from a lymph node. The sample's subset: naive CD4+ T cells, CD4+CD45RA+CD25-. These receptors were taken from a female donor with breast cancer.

This clonotype has a handful of counts. V gene TRBV5-1 combines with J gene TRBJ2-1, with TRBD2 as a possible D gene (7 bases). V lost 2 bases to trimming and J lost 4 bases, with 13 bases between them. CDR1 and CDR2 from the germline V gene are SGHRS and YFSETQ. This CDR3 contains 15 residues. The CDR3: CASSFDGGQYNEQFF. The CDR3 coding sequence is TGCGCCAGCAGCTTTGACGGGGGGCAGTACAATGAGCAGTTCTTC.

This clonotype was counted between two and nine times. V usage is TRBV29-1 and J usage is TRBJ1-2; D call uncertain. Germline values: CDR1 SQVTM, CDR2 ANQGSEA. V was shortened by 5 bases and J by 1 base, with 8 bases between the two germline ends. CDR3 length equals 12 residues. This chain's CDR3 is CSVYNVNYGYTF. In DNA form, the CDR3 reads TGCAGCGTTTACAATGTTAACTATGGCTACACCTTC.

This clonotype showed up just a few times. The chain combines TRBV6-5 with TRBJ2-7; no firm D call. V was pared by 4 bases and J by 3 bases, with 13 bases between. This CDR3 has 14 residues. CDR1 and CDR2 from the germline V gene are MNHEY and SVGAGI. CDR3 DNA: TGTGCCAGCAGTTCTCCCCAGGCGAACTACGAGCAGTACTTC. Translated, it gives CASSSPQANYEQYF.

This clonotype has more than one count but fewer than ten. The chain has TRBV20-1 and TRBJ2-3; 12 nucleotides line up with TRBD2. V trimming: 6 bases; J trimming: 4 bases; junction bases outside the gene matches: 8. CDR1 and CDR2 (germline): DFQATT, SNEGSKA (reference sequence). CDR3 size: 15 residues. CDR3 in DNA: TGCAGTGCGGACCTAGCGGGAGGGCCCTCAGATACGCAGTATTTT. Translating it yields CSADLAGGPSDTQYF.

By sample share, this clonotype is medium-sized. This chain uses TRBV20-1 with TRBJ2-1; TRBD2 agrees at 11 bases. This CDR3 is built from 15 residues. Germline V gene data show CDR1 as DFQATT and CDR2 as SNEGSKA (reference sequence). After removal of 0 bases from V and 5 bases from J, the junction contained 3 bases not matched to a gene. The CDR3 bases are TGCAGTGCTAGAGAGGCGACTAGCGGGAACAATGAGCAGTTCTTC. This codes for CSAREATSGNNEQFF.

This clonotype has a single count. The chain has TRBV30 and TRBJ1-2; TRBD1 might be the D (5 bases). CDR3 length: 14 residues. The germline V and J ends were trimmed by 3 bases and 4 bases, with 15 bases remaining between them. Germline loops: CDR1 GTSNPN, CDR2 SVGIG (reference sequence). CDR3 nucleotide sequence: TGTGCCTGGAGGCTGGCAGGGAGGAGCTATGGCTACACCTTC. Its translation: CAWRLAGRSYGYTF.

By proportion, this clonotype is medium-sized (0.01 to 0.1%). The chain is built from TRBV6-5 and TRBJ2-7; no reliable D call. CDR3 length: 15 amino acids. The V and J ends lost 2 bases and 6 bases respectively, with 17 bases between them. Per the germline V gene, CDR1 is MNHEY and CDR2 is SVGAGI. CDR3 DNA sequence: TGTGCCAGCAGTTACACCCGCCACGGTCAGCTCGAGCAGTACTTC. Translated, it gives CASSYTRHGQLEQYF.

The sample holds a few counts of this clonotype. A single base separates this from a much larger clone, so it may be a read error. The gene calls are TRBV4-2 and TRBJ1-1; D is undetermined. The CDR3 is 12 amino acids. Trimming pared 7 bases from V and 6 bases from J, leaving 12 bases between. Germline CDR1 LGHNA, CDR2 YNFKEQ. The CDR3 protein is CASNLVRAEAFF. Here the CDR3 DNA reads TGTGCCAGCAACTTAGTCCGGGCTGAAGCTTTCTTT.

V gene TRBV4-2 combines with J gene TRBJ1-5; TRBD1 is a possible D gene (5 bases). Trimming left V 0 bases short and J 4 bases short, with 19 bases between. There are 18 residues in the CDR3. CDR1 and CDR2 (germline): LGHNA, YNFKEQ. The chain's CDR3 is CASSQEGGGGKENQPQHF. The DNA of the CDR3 is TGTGCCAGCAGCCAAGAAGGCGGGGGAGGAAAGGAAAATCAGCCCCAGCATTTT.

Comments on this clonotype: This could be a read error, since a much larger clone is one nucleotide away. The genes are TRBV20-1 and TRBJ1-1, with D perhaps matching TRBD1 (6 bases). From germline, CDR1 is DFQATT and CDR2 SNEGSKA (reference sequence). The CDR3 is 13 residues long. As DNA, the CDR3 is TGCGGTGCTAGATGGGGGGCGTTGGCTGAAGCTTTCTTT. This encodes CGARWGALAEAFF.

This clonotype was seen a few times. The V gene is TRBV4-1, the J gene TRBJ1-5; D is possibly TRBD1 (5 bases). This CDR3 is built from 14 residues. Trimming took 4 bases from V and 4 from J, leaving 11 bases between them. The V gene's germline CDR1 is MGHRA and CDR2 YSYEKL. The CDR3 protein is CASSPREGNQPQHF. In DNA form, the CDR3 reads TGCGCCAGCAGCCCCCGGGAGGGGAATCAGCCCCAGCATTTT.

The sample holds one count of this clonotype. At one boundary the junction diverges from the germline segment, which might be a read error. This chain uses TRBV12-3 or TRBV12-4 with TRBJ2-1, with D possibly being TRBD1 (6 bases). The CDR3 totals 14 residues. The CDR3 sequence: CASSLRGIGNKQFF. For the CDR3, the DNA is TGTGCCAGCAGTTTAAGGGGGATCGGCAATAAGCAGTTCTTC.

This clonotype has just a few counts. CDR3 coding DNA: TGCGCCAGCAGCCAAGGAGAGGGGAAAGAGACCCAGTACTTC. It yields the protein CASSQGEGKETQYF. The V gene is TRBV4-3, the J gene TRBJ2-5; perhaps D is TRBD1 or TRBD2 (5 bases each). Germline V lookup: CDR1 LGHNA, CDR2 YSLEER. V was clipped by 1 base and J by 3 bases, with 9 bases between them. The CDR3 loop spans 14 amino acids.

About this clonotype itself: Being one base from a much bigger clone, this may be a read error. The V call is TRBV20-1, the J call TRBJ2-1, with 13 bases that match TRBD2. The CDR3 runs 15 residues. Per the germline V gene, CDR1 is DFQATT and CDR2 is SNEGSKA (reference sequence). V was pared by 6 bases and J by 2 bases, with 4 bases of the junction left unmatched. This CDR3 is CSATTSGRAYNEQFF. CDR3 nucleotide sequence: TGCAGTGCGACAACTAGCGGGAGGGCCTACAATGAGCAGTTCTTC.

V is TRBV12-3 or TRBV12-4 and J is TRBJ1-4; D is unclear. The CDR3 extends over 12 amino acids. Trimming took off 11 bases at V and 7 bases at J, with 14 bases between the two ends. In DNA, the CDR3 is TGTGCCCGGGAGAAGAAAATTGAAAAACTGTTTTTT. Encoded protein: CAREKKIEKLFF.

The rearrangement uses TRBV28 and TRBJ1-5; D may be TRBD1 (6 bases). Germline CDR1 and CDR2: MDHEN and SYDVKM. The CDR3 totals 12 residues. V was pared by 7 bases and J by 6 bases, with 10 bases between. CDR3 sequence: CASNQGSQPQHF. CDR3 DNA sequence: TGTGCCAGCAATCAGGGGTCTCAGCCCCAGCATTTT.

The chain joins TRBV10-3 to TRBJ1-3; 7 positions match TRBD1. V lost 10 bases and J lost 0; bases outside the gene matches: 9. The CDR3 is made up of 15 amino acids. Germline V lookup: CDR1 ENHRY, CDR2 SYGVKD. CDR3 residues: CASRDRDLSGNTIYF. DNA of the CDR3: TGTGCCAGTAGAGACAGGGACCTCTCTGGAAACACCATATATTTT.

Only one count was recorded for this clonotype. V and J are TRBV20-1 and TRBJ2-5, with D possibly TRBD1 on 5 matching bases. The CDR3 contains 15 residues. The V and J ends lost 8 bases and 1 base respectively, with 20 bases between them. Germline V lookup: CDR1 DFQATT, CDR2 SNEGSKA (reference sequence). The CDR3 DNA reads as TGCAGTTCTCCAGGGCTTTCACCCTCCCAAGAGACCCAGTACTTC. Protein sequence: CSSPGLSPSQETQYF.

This clonotype was detected a few times. The chain employs TRBV5-4 and TRBJ1-1; D call uncertain. Germline V CDR1 and CDR2: SGHNT, YYREEE (reference sequence). The CDR3 contains 13 residues. V lost 0 bases and J 6 bases, leaving 9 bases between the germline ends. In DNA, the CDR3 is TGTGCCAGCAGCTTGGACGGGGTCGCTGAAGCTTTCTTT. This encodes CASSLDGVAEAFF.